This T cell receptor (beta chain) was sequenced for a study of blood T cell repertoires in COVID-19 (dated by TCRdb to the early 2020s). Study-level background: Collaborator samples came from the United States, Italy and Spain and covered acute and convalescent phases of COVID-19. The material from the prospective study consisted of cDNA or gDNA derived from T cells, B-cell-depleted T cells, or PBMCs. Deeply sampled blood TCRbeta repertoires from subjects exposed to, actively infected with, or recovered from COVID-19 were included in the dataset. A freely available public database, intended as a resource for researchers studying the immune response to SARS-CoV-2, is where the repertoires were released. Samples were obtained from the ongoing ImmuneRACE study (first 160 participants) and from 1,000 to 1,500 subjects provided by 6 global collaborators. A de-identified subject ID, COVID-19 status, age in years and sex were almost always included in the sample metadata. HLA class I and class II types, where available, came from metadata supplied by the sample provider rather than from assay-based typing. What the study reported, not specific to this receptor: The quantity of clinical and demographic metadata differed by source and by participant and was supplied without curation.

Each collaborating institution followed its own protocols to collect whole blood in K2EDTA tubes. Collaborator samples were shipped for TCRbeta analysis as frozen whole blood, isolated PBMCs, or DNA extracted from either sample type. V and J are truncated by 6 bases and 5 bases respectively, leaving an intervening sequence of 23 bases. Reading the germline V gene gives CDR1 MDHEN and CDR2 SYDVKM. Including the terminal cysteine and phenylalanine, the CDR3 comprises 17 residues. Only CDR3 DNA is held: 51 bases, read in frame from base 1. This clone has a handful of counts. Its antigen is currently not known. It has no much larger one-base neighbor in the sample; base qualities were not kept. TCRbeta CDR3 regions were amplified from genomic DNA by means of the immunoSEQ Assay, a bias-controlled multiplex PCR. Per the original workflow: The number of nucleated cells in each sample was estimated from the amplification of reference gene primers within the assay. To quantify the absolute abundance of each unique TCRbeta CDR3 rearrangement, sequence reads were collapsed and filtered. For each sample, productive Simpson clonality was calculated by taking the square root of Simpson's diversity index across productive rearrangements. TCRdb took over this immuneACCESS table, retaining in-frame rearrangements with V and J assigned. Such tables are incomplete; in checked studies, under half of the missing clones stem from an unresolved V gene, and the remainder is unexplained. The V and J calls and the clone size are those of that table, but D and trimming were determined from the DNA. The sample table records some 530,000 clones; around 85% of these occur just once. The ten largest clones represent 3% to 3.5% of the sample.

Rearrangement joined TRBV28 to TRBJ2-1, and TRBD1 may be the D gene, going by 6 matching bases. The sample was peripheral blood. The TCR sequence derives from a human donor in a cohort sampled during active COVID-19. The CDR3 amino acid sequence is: CASSLGQPPKLNNEQFF. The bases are TGTGCCAGCAGCCTCGGACAGCCGCCGAAACTAAACAATGAGCAGTTCTTC.